The 17 T cell receptor beta chains presented below share a single source sample, sequenced in a study of T cells in Graves' hyperthyroidism and ophthalmopathy. From RNA transcripts, TCR beta CDR3 regions were amplified. The study used the HTBI primer set for a first-round RT-PCR of the TCR CDR3. TCRdb processed the multiplex PCR reads anew with MiXCR; each CDR3 protein has one entry. The sample has 300,000 to 500,000 distinct CDR3 sequences, about an eighth seen once. The sequenced sample was blood. Every receptor here comes from a man aged 45 to 65 with Graves' ophthalmopathy.

This clonotype was counted ten times or more. This chain joins TRBV20-1 and TRBJ2-7; 8 bases agree with TRBD1. This CDR3 has 14 residues. Germline values: CDR1 DFQATT, CDR2 SNEGSKA (reference sequence). Germline trimming cut 6 bases from V and 0 bases from J; bases unmatched to any gene: 7. CDR3 in amino acids: CSARPGQASYEQYF. As DNA, the CDR3 is TGCAGTGCGCGCCCGGGACAGGCCTCCTACGAGCAGTACTTC.

A few counts support this clonotype. The V and J genes are TRBV5-6 and TRBJ1-2; D remains unclear. The CDR3 is 13 residues long. V lost 1 base and J 8 bases, leaving 12 bases between the germline ends. Germline V gene data show CDR1 as SGHDT and CDR2 as YYEEEE. The CDR3 coding sequence is TGTGCCAGCAGCTTGTATACCGCCGTAGGCTACACCTTC. Translating it yields CASSLYTAVGYTF.

This clonotype was observed at least ten times. This rearrangement joins TRBV3-1 to TRBJ2-7; 7 positions match TRBD2. This CDR3 is 14 amino acids long. With 1 base clipped from V and 5 bases from J, the junction kept 5 bases outside the gene matches. Looked up from germline, CDR1 is LGHDT and CDR2 is YNNKEL (reference sequence). The CDR3 here is CASSQARTRDEQYF. The CDR3 nucleotides are TGTGCCAGCAGCCAAGCCCGGACTAGAGACGAGCAGTACTTC.

The J gene is TRBJ1-2, the V gene TRBV11-2; D possibly corresponds to TRBD1 (5 bases). This CDR3 has 16 amino acids. CDR1 is SGHAT and CDR2 is FQNNGV in the germline V gene. Trimming stripped 1 base from V and 4 bases from J, with 16 bases between. The DNA for the CDR3 is TGTGCCAGCAGCTTAGCCTCAGGGAATCTCATCTATGGCTACACCTTC. Its translation: CASSLASGNLIYGYTF. Filled out from reference TRBV11-2 and TRBJ1-2, the complete variable domain reads EAGVAQSPRYKIIEKRQSVAFWCNPISGHATLYWYQQILGQGPKLLIQFQNNGVVDDSQLPKDRFSAERLKGVDSTLKIQPAKLEDSAVYLCASSLASGNLIYGYTFGSGTRLTVV.

This clonotype was counted at least ten times. The gene calls are TRBV29-1 and TRBJ2-7, with 9 bases matching TRBD2. Germline V gene data show CDR1 as SQVTM and CDR2 as ANQGSEA. Trimming at V came to 4 bases and at J to 5 bases, leaving 9 bases not matched to a gene. The CDR3 runs to 14 residues. CDR3 in DNA: TGCAGCGTTGTACTAGGACTAGCGCGAGACGAGCAGTACTTC. Encoded protein: CSVVLGLARDEQYF.

This clonotype was seen at least ten times. This rearrangement joins TRBV30 to TRBJ1-6; D is uncertain. Per germline, CDR1 GTSNPN and CDR2 SVGIG (reference sequence). The V and J ends lost 3 bases and 0 bases respectively, with 6 bases between them. This CDR3 is built from 14 residues. The CDR3 sequence: CAWSQDSYNSPLHF. The CDR3, as DNA: TGTGCCTGGAGCCAGGACTCCTATAATTCACCCCTCCACTTT.

This clonotype appeared many times. J is TRBJ2-1 and V is TRBV6-1, with 8 bases aligning to TRBD1. The CDR3 extends over 14 amino acids. Germline CDR1 reads MNHNS; CDR2 reads SASEGT. The V and J ends lost 7 bases and 9 bases, in that order; junction bases with no gene match: 11. DNA for the CDR3: TGTGCCAGCACTCTGGGGCAGGGGGCCGGTGAGCAGTTCTTC. Its protein is CASTLGQGAGEQFF.

To note about this clonotype: A much larger clone lies a single base off, so this may be a read error. The chain links TRBV20-1 to TRBJ1-1; possible D gene TRBD1, 5 bases. The germline V gene has CDR1 DFQATT and CDR2 SNEGSKA (reference sequence). This CDR3 contains 15 residues. The CDR3 nucleotides read TGCGGTGCTAGAGTGGACACCGGAACCTTCCAAGTGGCTTTCTTT. Translating gives CGARVDTGTFQVAFF.

In its sample, this clonotype was seen many times. The chain uses TRBV29-1 and TRBJ1-1; TRBD1 matches 9 bases. Trimming removed 6 bases from V and 0 bases from J; junction bases left unmatched: 5. This CDR3 contains 14 residues. Germline-derived CDR1 and CDR2 are SQVTM and ANQGSEA. CDR3 sequence: CSVTGQGMNTEAFF. The CDR3 nucleotides read TGCAGCGTCACTGGACAGGGGATGAACACTGAAGCTTTCTTT.

The chain combines TRBV29-1 with TRBJ1-5, with 9 bases identical to TRBD1. Germline CDR1 SQVTM, CDR2 ANQGSEA. The CDR3 totals 14 residues. V shed 6 bases and J 8 bases; nucleotides not matched to a gene: 11. The CDR3 DNA is TGCAGCGTCTCAGACAGGGGGGGGGTTGAGCCCCAGCATTTT. Its protein is CSVSDRGGVEPQHF.

In its sample, this clonotype was seen many times. This sequence joins TRBV11-3 and TRBJ2-1; TRBD1 matches at 7 bases. CDR1 is SGHNT and CDR2 is YENEEA in the germline V gene. The V and J ends lost 5 bases and 7 bases, in that order; junction bases with no gene match: 14. The CDR3 length is 16 residues. CDR3 bases: TGTGCCAGCAGCGGTAACAGGGGTATCTTAACAAATGAGCAGTTCTTC. It codes for CASSGNRGILTNEQFF. Filled out from reference TRBV11-3 and TRBJ2-1, the complete variable domain reads EAGVVQSPRYKIIEKKQPVAFWCNPISGHNTLYWYLQNLGQGPELLIRYENEEAVDDSQLPKDRFSAERLKGVDSTLKIQPAELGDSAVYLCASSGNRGILTNEQFFGPGTRLTVL.

Only a few counts were recorded for this clonotype. CDR3 protein: CSARGETHRSYNEQFF. The CDR3 DNA reads TGCAGTGCTAGGGGTGAAACCCACCGATCCTACAATGAGCAGTTCTTC. The chain is built from TRBV20-1 and TRBJ2-1; D not resolved. Germline CDR1 DFQATT, CDR2 SNEGSKA (reference sequence). Trimming took 3 bases from V and 1 from J, leaving 16 bases between them. This CDR3 comprises 16 residues.

In its sample, this clonotype was seen many times. The chain links TRBV11-2 to TRBJ2-3, with 7 bases that match TRBD2. The J segment lost 0 bases and the V segment lost 3 bases, leaving 6 bases of the junction unmatched. Germline V gives CDR1 SGHAT, CDR2 FQNNGV. The CDR3 has 16 amino acids. The CDR3 DNA reads as TGTGCCAGCAGCTTCCAACAAGCGGGAAGCACAGATACGCAGTATTTT. Translated: CASSFQQAGSTDTQYF.

The sample holds many counts of this clonotype. The rearrangement uses TRBV12-3 or TRBV12-4 and TRBJ2-3; no reliable D call. The V gene lost 6 bases and the J gene lost 6 bases, with 19 bases spanning the gap. This CDR3 spans 15 amino acids. CDR3 nucleotides: TGTGCCAGCAGACCCTCGCGAGGCTTCGCGGATACGCAGTATTTT. Residues: CASRPSRGFADTQYF.

On this clonotype itself: A read error may produce the germline difference seen at one junction end. This chain links TRBV9 with TRBJ1-4; TRBD1 might be the D (6 bases). This CDR3 is 16 amino acids long. CDR1 is SGDLS, CDR2 YYNGEE, per germline. The CDR3 loop is CASSENEGGPNENLFF. The CDR3 DNA sequence: TGTGCCAGCAGCGAAAACGAAGGGGGGCCTAATGAAAACCTGTTTTTT.

This clonotype has just a few counts. The rearrangement joins TRBV29-1 to TRBJ1-2; perhaps TRBD1 as D (5 bases). The germline V and J ends were trimmed by 7 bases and 2 bases, with 11 bases remaining between them. The CDR3 length is 12 residues. Per the germline V gene, CDR1 is SQVTM and CDR2 is ANQGSEA. The CDR3 loop is CSGRQGNYGYTF. The CDR3, as DNA: TGCAGCGGCCGGCAGGGAAACTATGGCTACACCTTC.

This clonotype showed up many times. This chain links TRBV5-1 with TRBJ2-5; 9 positions agree with TRBD2. CDR3 length: 16 amino acids. V dropped 4 bases and J dropped 4; count of bases not matched to a gene: 11. CDR1 SGHRS and CDR2 YFSETQ come from the germline V gene. The CDR3, as DNA: TGCGCCAGCAGCCCGGCGACTAGCGGTGGTTCAGAGACCCAGTACTTC. It yields the protein CASSPATSGGSETQYF.